This entry features one T cell receptor beta chain sequence. Its antigen remains unidentified. According to the study, genomic DNA was the template for TCR beta VDJ and CDR3 profiling. TCRdb analysed the reads with MiXCR anew, one entry per CDR3 protein. The sample records about 160,000 distinct CDR3 sequences, 71% being singletons. All sequencing subjects had displayed CD8+CD57+ cell expansion on flow cytometry. Blood sampling was performed on the patients, and none of them had received therapy by then. V was pared by 6 bases and J by 3 bases, with 15 bases between. Germline V CDR1 and CDR2: SQVTM, ANQGSEA. The length of the CDR3 is 13 residues. This entry is derived from a study of CD8+CD57+ T cells in acquired aplastic anemia. At the level of the study: The sorted CD4+ and CD8+ cells yielded an average around 3.2 ug of DNA. Whole-study findings and limits: Patients and controls shared approximately 30 CD8+ CDR3 sequences, highly expressed in patients. Between patients and controls, CD8+ Simpson's diversity did not vary significantly.

The genes are TRBV29-1 and TRBJ2-7; no clear D. Sample: sorted CD4+, CD8+, or CD8+CD57+ T cells (not recorded which) from PBMCs. This TCR was sampled from a human donor with aplastic anemia. The DNA for the CDR3 is TGCAGCGTCGGAGACATTGGGGACTACGAGCAGTACTTC. Protein: CSVGDIGDYEQYF.